This is a list of T cell receptor beta chains from one sample in a study of T cells in Graves' hyperthyroidism and ophthalmopathy. TCRdb re-analysed the multiplex PCR reads in MiXCR, keeping a single row per CDR3 protein. The table lists roughly 380,000 distinct CDR3 sequences, 14% of them singletons, with roughly 11% in the top ten. Sequenced material: blood. These receptors were collected from a woman aged 55-69 years with Graves' hyperthyroidism. Each CDR3 is given without its conserved first and last residue. A D gene is named only where the DNA matches it firmly.

d_call v_call cdr3_aa
. TRBV11-3 ASSPPSGPSNTEAF
. TRBV11-2 ASSLGWDFRYEQY
. TRBV5-4 ASSLAGPTQYEQY
TRBD1 TRBV20-1 SARGQGGNQPQH
. TRBV13 ASSLGTLTYNEQF
. TRBV4-1 ASSHTSRGSTYEQY
. TRBV7-2 ASSLFGQGLETQY
TRBD2 TRBV11-2 ASSQRGGGSYEQY
. TRBV4-1 ASSLQGRFEYKQY
. TRBV7-2 ASSLGTHSYEQY
TRBD2 TRBV18 ASSPTSGGFWDTQY
. TRBV18 ASSPASYEQY
. TRBV3-1 ASREDVGGNEQF
TRBD1 TRBV6-1 ASSGQGALNEQY
. TRBV15 ATSPGAIGTDTQY
. TRBV19 ASMEWQSGNTIY
. TRBV5-1 ASSPDLRGVTEAF
. TRBV12-3/TRBV12-4 ASSEPGRWAYEQY
. TRBV20-1 SARQQVRTEAF
. TRBV6-1 ASSEWDKNTEAF
. TRBV28 ASSSSSPGQFSYEQY
TRBD2 TRBV4-1 ASSQPTSGSLEQY
. TRBV30 AWSVLKGYEQY
TRBD1 TRBV3-1 ASSQEPGTGNQPQH
TRBD2 TRBV20-1 SARLLTSGSSREQF
. TRBV30 AWRSGPTGELF
. TRBV20-1 SARVTRGTDTQY
. TRBV5-1 ASGLDPLTYNEQF
. TRBV7-3 AGGYEQY
. TRBV6-1 ASTRSPTPSTDTQY
. TRBV12-3/TRBV12-4 ASRSQITRQQF
. TRBV7-3 ASSLNGGRDTIY
TRBD2 TRBV2 ASTTLFGGETQY
. TRBV18 ASSPRQPNTEAF
. TRBV18 ASSPPMGDEQY
. TRBV6-1 ASLGAWDEDTQY
TRBD2 TRBV5-1 ASSFQAGGSYEQY
. TRBV15 ATSRQTGGYT
TRBD2 TRBV30 AWSFGLAGVEQF
TRBD2 TRBV20-1 SARDERRAGVFADTQY
. TRBV28 ASRLYRSSGNTIY
. TRBV24-1 ATSDPPRGHNEQF
TRBD2 TRBV19 ASSTARLAGYYTQY
. TRBV27 ASSFTGGRANYGYT
. TRBV11-3 ASSSKLERFRNEQF
. TRBV9 ASSRSGGGNQPQH
. TRBV3-1 ASKGHTEAF
TRBD1 TRBV7-9 ASSPVSRGYEQY
TRBD2 TRBV11-2 ASSAGLAGFSYNEQF
. TRBV4-1 ASSQDPGLSYEQY
. TRBV4-2 ASSQELALQETQY
. TRBV16 ASSQSFSQPQH
TRBD2 TRBV24-1 ATSVAGGSYNEQF
. TRBV18 ASSQGGQSYNEQF
. TRBV5-4 ATRVDAGSHNEQF